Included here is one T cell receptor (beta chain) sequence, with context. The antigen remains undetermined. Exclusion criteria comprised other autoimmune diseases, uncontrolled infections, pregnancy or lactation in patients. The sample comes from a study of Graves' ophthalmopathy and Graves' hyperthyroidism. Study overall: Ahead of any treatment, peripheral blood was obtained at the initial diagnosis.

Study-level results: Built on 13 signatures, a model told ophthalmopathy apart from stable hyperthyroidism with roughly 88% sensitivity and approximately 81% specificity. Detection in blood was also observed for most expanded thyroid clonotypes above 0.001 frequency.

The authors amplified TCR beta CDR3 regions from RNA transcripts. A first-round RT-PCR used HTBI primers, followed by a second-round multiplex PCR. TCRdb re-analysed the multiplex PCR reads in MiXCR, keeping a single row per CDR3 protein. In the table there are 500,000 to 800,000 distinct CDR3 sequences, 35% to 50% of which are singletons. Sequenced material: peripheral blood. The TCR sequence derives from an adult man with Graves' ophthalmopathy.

The CDR3 sequence: CASSELTGGETQYF. CDR3 bases: TGTGCCAGCAGTGAGTTGACAGGGGGCGAGACCCAGTACTTC. The chain combines TRBV2 with TRBJ2-5, with 10 bases aligning to TRBD1. Trimming removed 3 bases from V and 5 bases from J; junction bases left unmatched: 3. Germline V lookup: CDR1 SNHLY, CDR2 FYNNEI. The length of the CDR3 is 14 residues.